These T cell receptor beta chains were read from a single sample in a study of blood T cell repertoires in COVID-19. Method: immunoSEQ multiplex PCR; TCRdb's copy keeps in-frame clones and lacks some. The sample gives 20,000 to 30,000 clones, roughly 86% of which show up once; 4% to 6% is in the top ten. The sequencing sample was made of peripheral blood. The receptor source for this set is a middle-aged man with active COVID-19. Each CDR3 is given with its conserved first and last residue. A D gene is named only where the DNA matches it firmly. Only part of the rows carry a size: once, few, many, or a class if the clone is expanded.

CASRQGTGTEAFF	TGTGCCAGCAGACAGGGGACGGGGACTGAAGCTTTCTTT	TRBV6-5	TRBD1	NA	13	TRBJ1-1
CASSTSSGPYEQYF	TGTGCCAGCAGCACGTCCTCTGGGCCCTACGAGCAGTACTTC	TRBV11-2	NA	NA	14	TRBJ2-7
CASARSGETQYF	TGTGCCAGCGCCCGTAGCGGGGAGACCCAGTACTTC	TRBV7-9	TRBD2	NA	12	TRBJ2-5
CASSLAGGLPGELFF	TGTGCCAGCAGTTTAGCGGGGGGGCTGCCCGGGGAGCTGTTTTTT	TRBV6-2/TRBV6-3	TRBD2	NA	15	TRBJ2-2
CASMYSHTTNEKLFF	TGTGCCAGCATGTACTCCCACACAACTAATGAAAAACTGTTTTTT	TRBV6-5	NA	NA	15	TRBJ1-4
CASSQRRIGDTQYF	TGTGCCAGCAGCCAAAGACGAATCGGGGATACGCAGTATTTT	TRBV7-2	NA	NA	14	TRBJ2-3
CASSPGDRGSTDTQYF	TGTGCCAGCAGCCCGGGGGACAGGGGATCGACAGATACGCAGTATTTT	TRBV11-1	TRBD1	NA	16	TRBJ2-3
CASSGTDNQPQHF	TGTGCCAGCTCAGGGACAGACAATCAGCCCCAGCATTTT	TRBV18	TRBD1	NA	13	TRBJ1-5
CASSLTASTDTQYF	TGTGCCAGCAGCTTAACTGCTTCAACAGATACGCAGTATTTT	TRBV11-3	NA	NA	14	TRBJ2-3
CASSPSLALLGTQYF	TGTGCCAGCAGTCCCTCCCTGGCGTTACTAGGGACCCAGTACTTC	TRBV27	NA	few	15	TRBJ2-5
CASSLHPPREETQYF	TGTGCCAGCAGTTTACACCCGCCCAGGGAAGAGACCCAGTACTTC	TRBV28	NA	NA	15	TRBJ2-5
CASSLDRGTYEQYF	TGTGCCAGCAGTTTAGACAGGGGAACCTACGAGCAGTACTTC	TRBV6-5	TRBD1	NA	14	TRBJ2-7
CASSTGLAGPYEQYF	TGTGCCAGCAGCACCGGACTAGCGGGACCCTACGAGCAGTACTTC	TRBV7-2	TRBD2	NA	15	TRBJ2-7
CASSGGDRGTPLHF	TGTGCCAGCAGCGGGGGGGACAGGGGAACACCCCTCCACTTT	TRBV5-4	TRBD1	NA	14	TRBJ1-6
CASGVGNNSPLHF	TGTGCCAGCGGAGTCGGGAATAATTCACCCCTCCACTTT	TRBV11-1	NA	NA	13	TRBJ1-6
CSARQSSNTEAFF	TGCAGCGCCAGACAGTCCTCGAACACTGAAGCTTTCTTT	TRBV29-1	NA	few	13	TRBJ1-1
CASSPGQGANIQYF	TGTGCCAGCAGCCCAGGACAGGGGGCAAACATTCAGTACTTC	TRBV7-3	TRBD1	NA	14	TRBJ2-4
CASSRLAGGRFQETQYF	TGTGCCAGCAGTCGACTAGCGGGAGGCCGCTTCCAAGAGACCCAGTACTTC	TRBV25-1	TRBD2	NA	17	TRBJ2-5
CASSQTSPDTQYF	TGTGCCAGCAGCCAGACTAGTCCAGATACGCAGTATTTT	TRBV9	NA	NA	13	TRBJ2-3
CASSQSGYEQYF	TGTGCCAGCAGCCAATCCGGGTACGAGCAGTACTTC	TRBV3-1/TRBV3-2	NA	NA	12	TRBJ2-7
CASSLRQGTDTQYF	TGTGCCAGCAGCTTGCGGCAGGGGACAGATACGCAGTATTTT	TRBV5-8	NA	NA	14	TRBJ2-3
CASSLTRDSYGYTF	TGCGCCAGCAGCCTTACCCGGGACAGCTATGGCTACACCTTC	TRBV4-3	TRBD1	NA	14	TRBJ1-2
CASSFTGGNQPQHF	TGTGCCAGCAGCTTCACAGGGGGCAATCAGCCCCAGCATTTT	TRBV7-9	TRBD1	NA	14	TRBJ1-5
CASSPRQNTEAFF	TGTGCCAGCAGCCCTCGACAGAACACTGAAGCTTTCTTT	TRBV7-2	NA	medium-sized	13	TRBJ1-1